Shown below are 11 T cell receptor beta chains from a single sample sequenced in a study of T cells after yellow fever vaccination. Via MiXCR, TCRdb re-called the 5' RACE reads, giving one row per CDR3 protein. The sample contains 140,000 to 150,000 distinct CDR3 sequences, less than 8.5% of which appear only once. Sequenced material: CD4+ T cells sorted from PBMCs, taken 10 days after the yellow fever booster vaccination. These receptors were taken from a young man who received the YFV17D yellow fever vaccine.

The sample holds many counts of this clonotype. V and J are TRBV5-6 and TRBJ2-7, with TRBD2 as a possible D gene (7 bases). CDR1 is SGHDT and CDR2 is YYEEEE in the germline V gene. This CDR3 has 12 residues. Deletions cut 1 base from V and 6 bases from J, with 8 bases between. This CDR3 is CASSLRGGEQYF. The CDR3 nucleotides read TGTGCCAGCAGCTTGAGGGGGGGCGAGCAGTACTTC.

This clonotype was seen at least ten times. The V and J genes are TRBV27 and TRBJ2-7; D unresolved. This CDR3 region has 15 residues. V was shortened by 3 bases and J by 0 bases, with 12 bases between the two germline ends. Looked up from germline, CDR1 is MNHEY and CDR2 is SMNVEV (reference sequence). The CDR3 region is CASSFGRASSYEQYF. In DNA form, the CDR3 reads TGTGCCAGCAGTTTTGGCCGGGCTAGCTCCTACGAGCAGTACTTC.

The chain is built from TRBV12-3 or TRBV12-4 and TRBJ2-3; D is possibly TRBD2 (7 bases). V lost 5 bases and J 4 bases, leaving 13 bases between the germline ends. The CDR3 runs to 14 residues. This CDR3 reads CASSGGGSSDTQYF. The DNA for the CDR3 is TGTGCCAGCAGTGGGGGCGGGAGTTCAGATACGCAGTATTTT.

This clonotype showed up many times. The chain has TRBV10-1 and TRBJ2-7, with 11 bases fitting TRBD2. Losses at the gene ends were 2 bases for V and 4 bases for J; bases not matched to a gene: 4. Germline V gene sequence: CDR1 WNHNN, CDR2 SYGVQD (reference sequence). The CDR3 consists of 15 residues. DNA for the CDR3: TGCGCCAGCAGTGAGGAGGGACTAGCGGTATACGAGCAGTACTTC. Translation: CASSEEGLAVYEQYF.

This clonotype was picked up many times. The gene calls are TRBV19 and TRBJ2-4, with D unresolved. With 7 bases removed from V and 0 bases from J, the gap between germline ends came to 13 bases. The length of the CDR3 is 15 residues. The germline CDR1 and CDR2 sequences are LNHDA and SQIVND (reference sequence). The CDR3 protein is CASTMSMLAKNIQYF. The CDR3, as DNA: TGTGCCAGTACTATGAGTATGCTAGCCAAAAACATTCAGTACTTC.

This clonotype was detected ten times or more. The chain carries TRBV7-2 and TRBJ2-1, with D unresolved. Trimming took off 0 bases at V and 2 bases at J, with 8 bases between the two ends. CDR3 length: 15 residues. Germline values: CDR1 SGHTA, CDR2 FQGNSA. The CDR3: CASSLAASTYNEQFF. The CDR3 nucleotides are TGTGCCAGCAGCTTAGCCGCTAGTACCTACAATGAGCAGTTCTTC.

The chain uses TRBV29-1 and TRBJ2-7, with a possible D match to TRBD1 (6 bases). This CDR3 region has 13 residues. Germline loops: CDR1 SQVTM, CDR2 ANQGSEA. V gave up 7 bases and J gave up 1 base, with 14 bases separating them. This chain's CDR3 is CSAAPTGSYEQYF. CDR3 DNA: TGCAGCGCCGCCCCGACAGGTTCCTACGAGCAGTACTTC.

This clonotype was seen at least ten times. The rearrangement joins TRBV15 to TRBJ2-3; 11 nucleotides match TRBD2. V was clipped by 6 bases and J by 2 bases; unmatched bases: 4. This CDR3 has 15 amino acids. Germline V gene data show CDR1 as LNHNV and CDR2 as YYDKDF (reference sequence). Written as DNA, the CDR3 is TGTGCCACCAGGCTAGCGGGAGGCCCCACAGATACGCAGTATTTT. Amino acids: CATRLAGGPTDTQYF.

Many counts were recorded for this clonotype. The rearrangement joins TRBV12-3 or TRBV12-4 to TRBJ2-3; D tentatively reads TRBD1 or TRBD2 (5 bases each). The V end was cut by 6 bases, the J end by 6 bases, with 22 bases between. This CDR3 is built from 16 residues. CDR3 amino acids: CASSPTGTRVRDTQYF. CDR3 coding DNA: TGTGCCAGCAGCCCCACGGGGACCAGGGTGCGGGATACGCAGTATTTT.

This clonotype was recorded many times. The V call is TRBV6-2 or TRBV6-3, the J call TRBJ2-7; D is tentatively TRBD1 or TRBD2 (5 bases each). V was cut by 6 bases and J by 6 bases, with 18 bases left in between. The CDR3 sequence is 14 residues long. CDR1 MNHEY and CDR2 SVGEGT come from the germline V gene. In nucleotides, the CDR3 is TGTGCCAGCAGAGCCGGTGGGGGTATCAGCGAGCAGTACTTC. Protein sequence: CASRAGGGISEQYF.

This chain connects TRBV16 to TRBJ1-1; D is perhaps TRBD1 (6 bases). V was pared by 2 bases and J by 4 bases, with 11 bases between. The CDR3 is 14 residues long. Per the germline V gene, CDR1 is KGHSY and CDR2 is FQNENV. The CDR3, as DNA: TGTGCCAGCAGCCAAACTAAACAGGGCACTGAAGCTTTCTTT. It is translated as CASSQTKQGTEAFF.